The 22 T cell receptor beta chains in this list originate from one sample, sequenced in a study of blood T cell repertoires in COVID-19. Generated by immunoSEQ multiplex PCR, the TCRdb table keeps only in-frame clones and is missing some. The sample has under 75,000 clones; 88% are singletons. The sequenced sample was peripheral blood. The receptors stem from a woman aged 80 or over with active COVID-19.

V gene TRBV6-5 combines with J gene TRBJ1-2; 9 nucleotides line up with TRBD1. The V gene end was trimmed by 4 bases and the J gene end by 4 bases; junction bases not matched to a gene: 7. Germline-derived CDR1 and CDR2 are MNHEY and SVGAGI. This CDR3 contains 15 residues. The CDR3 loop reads CASSSSTGGIYGYTF. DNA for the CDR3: TGTGCCAGCAGTTCATCGACAGGGGGTATCTATGGCTACACCTTC.

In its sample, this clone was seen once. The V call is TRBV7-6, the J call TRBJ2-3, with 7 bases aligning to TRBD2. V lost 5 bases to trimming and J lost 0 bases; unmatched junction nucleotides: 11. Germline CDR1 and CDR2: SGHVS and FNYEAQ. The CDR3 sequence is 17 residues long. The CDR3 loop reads CASSQSLAYPSTDTQYF. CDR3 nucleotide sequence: TGTGCCAGCAGCCAGTCACTAGCGTATCCTAGCACAGATACGCAGTATTTT.

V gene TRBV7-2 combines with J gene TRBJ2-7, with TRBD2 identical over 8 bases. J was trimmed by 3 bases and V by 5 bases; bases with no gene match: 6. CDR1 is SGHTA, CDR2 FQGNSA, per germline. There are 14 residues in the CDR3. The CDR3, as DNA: TGTGCCAGCAGCCCCCACGGGACTAGCTACGAGCAGTACTTC. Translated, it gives CASSPHGTSYEQYF. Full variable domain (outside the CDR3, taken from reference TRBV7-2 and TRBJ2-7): GAGVSQSPSNKVTEKGKDVELRCDPISGHTALYWYRQSLGQGLEFLIYFQGNSAPDKSGLPSDRFSAERTGGSVSTLTIQRTQQEDSAVYLCASSPHGTSYEQYFGPGTRLTVT.

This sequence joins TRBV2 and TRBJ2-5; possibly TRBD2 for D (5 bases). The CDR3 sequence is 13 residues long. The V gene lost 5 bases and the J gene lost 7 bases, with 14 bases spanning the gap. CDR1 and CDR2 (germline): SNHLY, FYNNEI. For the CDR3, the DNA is TGTGCCAGCAGTTCGGACTTAGACGGGACCCAGTACTTC. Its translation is CASSSDLDGTQYF.

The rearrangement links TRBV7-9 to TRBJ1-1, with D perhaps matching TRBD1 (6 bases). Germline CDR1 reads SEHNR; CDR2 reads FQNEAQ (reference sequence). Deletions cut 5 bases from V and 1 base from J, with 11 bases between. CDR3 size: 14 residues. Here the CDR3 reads CASSPWDTNTEAFF. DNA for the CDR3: TGTGCCAGCAGCCCCTGGGACACGAACACTGAAGCTTTCTTT.

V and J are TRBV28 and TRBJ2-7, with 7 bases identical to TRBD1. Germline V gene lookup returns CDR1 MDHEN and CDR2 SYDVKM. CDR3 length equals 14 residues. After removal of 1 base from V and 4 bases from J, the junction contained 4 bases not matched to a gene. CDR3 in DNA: TGTGCCAGCAGTTTATTAGGGGGCGAATACGAGCAGTACTTC. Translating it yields CASSLLGGEYEQYF.

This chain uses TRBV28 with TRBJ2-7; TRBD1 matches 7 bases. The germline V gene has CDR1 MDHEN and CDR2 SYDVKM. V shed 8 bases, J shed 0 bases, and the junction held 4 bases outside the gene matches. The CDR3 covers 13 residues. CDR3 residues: CASGQALSYEQYF. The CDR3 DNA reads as TGTGCCAGCGGACAGGCCCTCTCCTACGAGCAGTACTTC. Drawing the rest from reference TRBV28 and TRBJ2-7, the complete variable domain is DVKVTQSSRYLVKRTGEKVFLECVQDMDHENMFWYRQDPGLGLRLIYFSYDVKMKEKGDIPEGYSVSREKKERFSLILESASTNQTSMYLCASGQALSYEQYFGPGTRLTVT.

CDR3 DNA: TGTGCCAGCAGCTTACAGCGGGGGGAAGAGACCCAGTACTTC. This translates into CASSLQRGEETQYF. This chain connects TRBV7-2 to TRBJ2-5; the match to TRBD2 covers 9 bases. The CDR3 sequence is 14 residues long. Looked up from germline, CDR1 is SGHTA and CDR2 is FQGNSA. V trimming: 2 bases; J trimming: 3 bases; junction bases outside the gene matches: 1.

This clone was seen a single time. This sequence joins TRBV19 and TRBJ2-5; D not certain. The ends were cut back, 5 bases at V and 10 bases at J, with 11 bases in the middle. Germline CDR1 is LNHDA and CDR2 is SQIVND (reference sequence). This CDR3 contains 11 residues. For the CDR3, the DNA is TGTGCCAGTAGTTCCCAGTTTCGCCAGTACTTC. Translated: CASSSQFRQYF.

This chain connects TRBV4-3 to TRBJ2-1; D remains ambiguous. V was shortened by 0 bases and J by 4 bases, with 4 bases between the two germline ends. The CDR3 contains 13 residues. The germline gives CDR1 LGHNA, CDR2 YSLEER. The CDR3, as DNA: TGCGCCAGCAGCCAAGAACAGTACAATGAGCAGTTCTTC. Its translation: CASSQEQYNEQFF.

Written as DNA, the CDR3 is TGTGCCAGCAGCCCCCCTACTAGCGGGGACCACAATGAGCAGTTCTTC. Encoded protein: CASSPPTSGDHNEQFF. V usage is TRBV7-9 and J usage is TRBJ2-1, with 10 bases that match TRBD2. The CDR3 covers 16 residues. V was pared by 5 bases and J by 5 bases, with 9 bases of the junction left unmatched. Looked up from germline, CDR1 is SEHNR and CDR2 is FQNEAQ (reference sequence).

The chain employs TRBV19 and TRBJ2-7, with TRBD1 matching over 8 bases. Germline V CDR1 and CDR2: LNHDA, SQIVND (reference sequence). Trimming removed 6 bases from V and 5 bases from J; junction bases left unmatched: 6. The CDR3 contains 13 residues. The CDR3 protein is CASRATGGHEQYF. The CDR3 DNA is TGTGCCAGTAGAGCCACAGGGGGTCACGAGCAGTACTTC.

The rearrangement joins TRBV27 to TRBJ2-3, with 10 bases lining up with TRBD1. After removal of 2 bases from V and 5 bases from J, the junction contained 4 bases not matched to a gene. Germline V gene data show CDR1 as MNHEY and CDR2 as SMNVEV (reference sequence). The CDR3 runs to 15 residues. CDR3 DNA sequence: TGTGCCAGCAGTTTAAGGACAGGGGGGGTAGATACGCAGTATTTT. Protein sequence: CASSLRTGGVDTQYF.

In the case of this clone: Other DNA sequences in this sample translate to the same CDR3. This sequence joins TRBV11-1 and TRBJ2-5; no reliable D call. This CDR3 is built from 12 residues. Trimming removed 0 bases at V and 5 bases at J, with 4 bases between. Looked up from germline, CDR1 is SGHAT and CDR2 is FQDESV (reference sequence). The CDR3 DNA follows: TGTGCCAGCAGCTTAGCGAGGGAGACCCAGTACTTC. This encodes CASSLARETQYF.

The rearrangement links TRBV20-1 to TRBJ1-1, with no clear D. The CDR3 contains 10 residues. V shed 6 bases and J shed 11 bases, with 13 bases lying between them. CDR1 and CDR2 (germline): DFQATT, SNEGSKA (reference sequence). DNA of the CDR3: TGCAGTGCCGTAGGCCCTAGGGCTTTCTTT. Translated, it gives CSAVGPRAFF.

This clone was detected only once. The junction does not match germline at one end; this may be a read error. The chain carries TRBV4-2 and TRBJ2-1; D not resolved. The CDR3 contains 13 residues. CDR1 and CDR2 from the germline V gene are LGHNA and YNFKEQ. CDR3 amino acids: CASSQEYVTEEFF. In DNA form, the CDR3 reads TGTGCCAGCAGCCAAGAGTATGTGACTGAGGAGTTCTTC.

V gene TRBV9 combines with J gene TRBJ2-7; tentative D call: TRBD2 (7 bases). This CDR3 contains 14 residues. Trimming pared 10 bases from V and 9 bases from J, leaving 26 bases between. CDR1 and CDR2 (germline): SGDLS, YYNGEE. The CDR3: CARRAGRGGQLQYF. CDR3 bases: TGTGCCCGCCGCGCGGGGAGGGGGGGCCAGCTGCAGTACTTC. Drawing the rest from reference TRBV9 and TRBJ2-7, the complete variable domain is DSGVTQTPKHLITATGQRVTLRCSPRSGDLSVYWYQQSLDQGLQFLIQYYNGEERAKGNILERFSAQQFPDLHSELNLSSLELGDSALYFCARRAGRGGQLQYFGPGTRLTVT.

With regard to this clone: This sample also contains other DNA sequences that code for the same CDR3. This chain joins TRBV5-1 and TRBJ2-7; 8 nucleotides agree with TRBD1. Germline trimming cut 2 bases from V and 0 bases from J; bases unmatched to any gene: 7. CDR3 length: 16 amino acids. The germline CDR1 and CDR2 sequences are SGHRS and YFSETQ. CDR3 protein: CASSLGQGSSSYEQYF. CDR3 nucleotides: TGCGCCAGCAGCTTAGGACAGGGTTCGAGCTCCTACGAGCAGTACTTC.

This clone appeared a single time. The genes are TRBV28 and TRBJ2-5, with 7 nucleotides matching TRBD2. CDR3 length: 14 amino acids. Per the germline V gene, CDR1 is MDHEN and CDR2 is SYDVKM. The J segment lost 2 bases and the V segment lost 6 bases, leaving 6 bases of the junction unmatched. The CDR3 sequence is CASSETSLQETQYF. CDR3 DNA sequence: TGTGCCAGCAGCGAGACTAGCTTGCAAGAGACCCAGTACTTC.

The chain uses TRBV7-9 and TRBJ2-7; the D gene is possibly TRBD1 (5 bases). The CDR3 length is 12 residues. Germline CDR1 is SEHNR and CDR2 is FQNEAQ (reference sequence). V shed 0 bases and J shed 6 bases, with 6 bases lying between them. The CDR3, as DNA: TGTGCCAGCAGCTTAGCGGGGCGCGAGCAGTACTTC. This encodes CASSLAGREQYF. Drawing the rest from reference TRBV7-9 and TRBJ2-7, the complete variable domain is DTGVSQNPRHKITKRGQNVTFRCDPISEHNRLYWYRQTLGQGPEFLTYFQNEAQLEKSRLLSDRFSAERPKGSFSTLEIQRTEQGDSAMYLCASSLAGREQYFGPGTRLTVT.

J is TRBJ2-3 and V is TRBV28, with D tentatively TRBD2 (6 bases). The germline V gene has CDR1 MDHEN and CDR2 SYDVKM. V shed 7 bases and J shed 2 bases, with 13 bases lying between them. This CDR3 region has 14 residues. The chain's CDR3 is CASTPEDYTDTQYF. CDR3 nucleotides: TGTGCCAGCACCCCCGAGGACTACACAGATACGCAGTATTTT.

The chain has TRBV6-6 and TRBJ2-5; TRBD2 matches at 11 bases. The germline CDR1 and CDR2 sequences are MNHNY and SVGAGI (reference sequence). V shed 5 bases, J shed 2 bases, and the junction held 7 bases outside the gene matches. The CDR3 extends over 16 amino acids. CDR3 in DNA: TGTGCCAGCAGTCCCCCCGGGACTAGCGGACAAGAGACCCAGTACTTC. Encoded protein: CASSPPGTSGQETQYF.